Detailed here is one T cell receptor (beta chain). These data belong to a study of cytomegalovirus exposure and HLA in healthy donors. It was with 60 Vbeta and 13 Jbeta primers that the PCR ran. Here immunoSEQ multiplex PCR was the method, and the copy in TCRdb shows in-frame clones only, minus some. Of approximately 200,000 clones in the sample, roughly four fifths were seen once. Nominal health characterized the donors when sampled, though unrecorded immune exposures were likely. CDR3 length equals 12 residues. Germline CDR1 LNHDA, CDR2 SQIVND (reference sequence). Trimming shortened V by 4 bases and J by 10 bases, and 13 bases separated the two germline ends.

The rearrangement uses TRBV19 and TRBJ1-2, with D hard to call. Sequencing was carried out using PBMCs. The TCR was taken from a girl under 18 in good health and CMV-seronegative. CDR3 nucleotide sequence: TGTGCCAGTAGTACCCCCGGGAGGGACTACACCTTC. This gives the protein CASSTPGRDYTF. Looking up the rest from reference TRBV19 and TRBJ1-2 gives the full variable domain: DGGITQSPKYLFRKEGQNVTLSCEQNLNHDAMYWYRQDPGQGLRLIYYSQIVNDFQKGDIAEGYSVSREKKESFPLTVTSAQKNPTAFYLCASSTPGRDYTFGSGTRLTVV.